Listed here are 27 T cell receptor beta chains from one sample, sequenced in a study of blood T cell repertoires in COVID-19. The method was immunoSEQ multiplex PCR; TCRdb's version includes in-frame clones alone and lacks a portion of them. This sample has approximately 120,000 clones, with roughly 92% found just once. The source material was peripheral blood. The receptors were sampled from a man in his fifties with COVID-19, enrolled during active disease.

The chain carries TRBV28 and TRBJ2-7, with 7 bases aligning to TRBD1. The CDR3 runs 14 residues. CDR1 is MDHEN, CDR2 SYDVKM, per germline. Germline trimming cut 8 bases from V and 2 bases from J; bases unmatched to any gene: 9. In DNA form, the CDR3 reads TGTGCCAGCCTCCGGGACAGCCAACCCTACGAGCAGTACTTC. Amino acids: CASLRDSQPYEQYF.

This clone was found once. The chain's CDR3 is CASARDSNQPQHF. CDR3 bases: TGTGCCAGCGCCAGGGATAGCAATCAGCCCCAGCATTTT. The V and J genes are TRBV28 and TRBJ1-5; possibly TRBD1 for D (5 bases). V was trimmed by 8 bases and J by 0 bases, leaving 8 bases between them. The CDR3 is 13 amino acids. Germline-derived CDR1 and CDR2 are MDHEN and SYDVKM. Full variable domain (rest looked up from reference TRBV28 and TRBJ1-5): DVKVTQSSRYLVKRTGEKVFLECVQDMDHENMFWYRQDPGLGLRLIYFSYDVKMKEKGDIPEGYSVSREKKERFSLILESASTNQTSMYLCASARDSNQPQHFGDGTRLSIL.

The chain is built from TRBV11-3 and TRBJ2-7; 10 positions agree with TRBD1. Losses at the gene ends were 5 bases for V and 0 bases for J; bases not matched to a gene: 4. Germline V gives CDR1 SGHNT, CDR2 YENEEA. The CDR3 has 15 residues. CDR3 DNA sequence: TGTGCCAGCAGCCCCGGGACAGGGGTCTCCTACGAGCAGTACTTC. Amino acids: CASSPGTGVSYEQYF.

The chain couples TRBV30 to TRBJ2-7; D is ambiguous. The CDR3 is 13 residues long. Germline CDR1 GTSNPN, CDR2 SVGIG (reference sequence). The germline V and J ends were trimmed by 2 bases and 7 bases, with 15 bases remaining between them. CDR3 in DNA: TGTGCCTGGAGTACGTCAGGAACTGGGGAGCAGTACGTC. Its protein is CAWSTSGTGEQYV.

V gene TRBV30 combines with J gene TRBJ2-3; the D gene is possibly TRBD2 (5 bases). The germline V gene has CDR1 GTSNPN and CDR2 SVGIG (reference sequence). The CDR3 extends over 13 amino acids. V was clipped by 8 bases and J by 6 bases, with 18 bases between them. DNA of the CDR3: TGTGCCGCGGGCTTTCAAAAAACGGATACGCAGTATTTT. Translated: CAAGFQKTDTQYF. Using reference TRBV30 and TRBJ2-3 for the parts outside the CDR3, the full variable domain is SQTIHQWPATLVQPVGSPLSLECTVEGTSNPNLYWYRQAAGRGLQLLFYSVGIGQISSEVPQNLSASRPQDRQFILSSKKLLLSDSGFYLCAAGFQKTDTQYFGPGTRLTVL.

This clone was detected once. This chain joins TRBV27 and TRBJ2-2, with a weak D call TRBD2 (5 bases). Germline V gene lookup returns CDR1 MNHEY and CDR2 SMNVEV (reference sequence). V was shortened by 7 bases and J by 5 bases, with 11 bases between the two germline ends. This CDR3 region has 13 residues. As DNA, the CDR3 is TGTGCCAGCACTAGCCCGGGGACCGGGGAGCTGTTTTTT. This encodes CASTSPGTGELFF.

The V call is TRBV11-3, the J call TRBJ2-7, with 8 bases that match TRBD2. This CDR3 region has 15 residues. With V trimmed by 2 bases and J by 2 bases, 5 bases remained unmatched. Germline loops: CDR1 SGHNT, CDR2 YENEEA. This CDR3 is CASSLQAGETYEQYF. CDR3 in DNA: TGTGCCAGCAGCTTACAAGCGGGAGAGACCTACGAGCAGTACTTC.

The chain links TRBV27 to TRBJ1-6; a weak D match, TRBD1 (6 bases). The CDR3 has 17 residues. The V end was cut by 4 bases, the J end by 0 bases, with 13 bases between. Looked up from germline, CDR1 is MNHEY and CDR2 is SMNVEV (reference sequence). CDR3 region: CASSSTGLSSYNSPLHF. For the CDR3, the DNA is TGTGCCAGCAGTTCGACAGGCCTGAGCTCCTATAATTCACCCCTCCACTTT.

The chain is built from TRBV18 and TRBJ2-5; perhaps TRBD2 as D (6 bases). The CDR3 is 15 amino acids. The germline V and J ends were trimmed by 2 bases and 4 bases, with 14 bases remaining between them. Germline assignment: CDR1 KGHSH and CDR2 LQKENI. The CDR3 nucleotides are TGTGCCAGCTCACCATTGGGGGGAGGAGGAGAGACCCAGTACTTC. Amino acid sequence: CASSPLGGGGETQYF.

This chain links TRBV9 with TRBJ2-1; TRBD2 agrees at 8 bases. The CDR3 is 16 residues long. J lost 3 bases, V lost 3 bases, and 8 bases had no gene match. The germline CDR1 and CDR2 sequences are SGDLS and YYNGEE. CDR3 DNA sequence: TGTGCCAGCAGCGGATATAGCGGGACAAACTACAATGAGCAGTTCTTC. Encoded protein: CASSGYSGTNYNEQFF.

This clone was seen a single time. CDR3 region: CASNDLGREDTEAFF. The CDR3 bases are TGTGCCAGCAACGACCTCGGGAGGGAGGACACTGAAGCTTTCTTT. V is TRBV6-5 and J is TRBJ1-1; D gene uncertain. CDR3 length: 15 residues. Germline CDR1 and CDR2: MNHEY and SVGAGI. V gave up 7 bases and J gave up 3 bases, with 18 bases separating them.

The chain employs TRBV21-1 and TRBJ2-3; the table names TRBD2, a call not compared with the DNA. TRBV21-1 corresponds to a pseudogene. This CDR3 has 17 amino acids. CDR3 amino acids: CASSKEVQRTITDTQYF. CDR3 sequence (DNA): TGTGCCAGCAGCAAAGAGGTCCAGCGGACCATCACAGATACGCAGTATTTT.

The chain is built from TRBV28 and TRBJ1-2; 8 bases agree with TRBD1. Germline CDR1 is MDHEN and CDR2 is SYDVKM. This CDR3 comprises 14 residues. Trimming at V came to 5 bases and at J to 4 bases, leaving 6 bases not matched to a gene. This chain's CDR3 is CASSTGQGRYGYTF. The DNA for the CDR3 is TGTGCCAGCAGTACCGGACAGGGCCGCTATGGCTACACCTTC.

This chain connects TRBV10-3 to TRBJ2-1; D is perhaps TRBD1 (6 bases). CDR1 ENHRY and CDR2 SYGVKD come from the germline V gene. CDR3 length: 13 amino acids. The germline V and J ends were trimmed by 7 bases and 3 bases, with 10 bases remaining between them. CDR3 residues: CAINKDSYNEQFF. The CDR3 region has the DNA TGTGCCATCAATAAGGACAGCTACAATGAGCAGTTCTTC.

The chain is built from TRBV6-2 or TRBV6-3 and TRBJ2-5, with 9 positions matching TRBD2. There are 15 residues in the CDR3. Germline assignment: CDR1 MNHEY and CDR2 SVGEGT. Germline trimming cut 6 bases from V and 0 bases from J; bases unmatched to any gene: 5. The CDR3: CASSRLAEYQETQYF. The CDR3, as DNA: TGTGCCAGCAGCCGACTAGCGGAATACCAAGAGACCCAGTACTTC.

The chain uses TRBV7-7 and TRBJ2-7; D may be TRBD1 (7 bases). Trimming removed 5 bases at V and 3 bases at J, with 11 bases between. This CDR3 has 13 residues. In germline, CDR1 is SSHAT, CDR2 FNYEAQ (reference sequence). CDR3 protein: CASSVQGGYEQYF. CDR3 nucleotides: TGTGCCAGCAGCGTCCAGGGGGGCTACGAGCAGTACTTC.

J is TRBJ2-7 and V is TRBV28, with 10 positions matching TRBD1. Germline CDR1 is MDHEN and CDR2 is SYDVKM. CDR3 length: 13 amino acids. V shed 3 bases and J 5 bases; nucleotides not matched to a gene: 1. This CDR3 reads CASSLGTGDEQYV. The CDR3 DNA is TGTGCCAGCAGTTTGGGGACAGGGGACGAGCAGTACGTC.

This clone was recorded a few times. J is TRBJ2-1 and V is TRBV19; D gene uncertain. This CDR3 region has 16 residues. V gave up 5 bases and J gave up 2 bases, with 16 bases separating them. The germline CDR1 and CDR2 sequences are LNHDA and SQIVND (reference sequence). The CDR3 spells CASSSILGPAYNEQFF. In nucleotides, the CDR3 is TGTGCCAGTAGTTCGATTTTGGGCCCAGCCTACAATGAGCAGTTCTTC.

The chain employs TRBV6-6 and TRBJ2-7, with TRBD1 matching 9 bases. CDR3 length: 14 residues. The J segment lost 4 bases and the V segment lost 7 bases, leaving 8 bases of the junction unmatched. CDR1 and CDR2 from the germline V gene are MNHNY and SVGAGI (reference sequence). The CDR3 sequence: CASKTGTGSYEQYF. The CDR3 coding sequence is TGTGCCAGCAAGACCGGGACAGGGAGTTACGAGCAGTACTTC.

J is TRBJ2-2 and V is TRBV11-3; no clear D gene. CDR1 is SGHNT and CDR2 is YENEEA in the germline V gene. Trimming removed 3 bases at V and 5 bases at J, with 4 bases between. This CDR3 is 12 amino acids long. CDR3 nucleotides: TGTGCCAGCAGCTTCCAGACCGGGGAGCTGTTTTTT. Its protein is CASSFQTGELFF. The full variable domain, with the rest looked up from reference TRBV11-3 and TRBJ2-2, is EAGVVQSPRYKIIEKKQPVAFWCNPISGHNTLYWYLQNLGQGPELLIRYENEEAVDDSQLPKDRFSAERLKGVDSTLKIQPAELGDSAVYLCASSFQTGELFFGEGSRLTVL.

The V gene is TRBV15, the J gene TRBJ1-6; unclear D gene. This CDR3 is built from 14 residues. Germline V lookup: CDR1 LNHNV, CDR2 YYDKDF (reference sequence). Between the trimmed V and J ends, which lost 8 bases and 6 bases, there was a span of 14 bases. The CDR3 reads CATAGPGLNSPLHF. CDR3 bases: TGTGCCACCGCGGGCCCCGGGCTTAATTCACCCCTCCACTTT.

The chain employs TRBV27 and TRBJ2-6, with D possibly TRBD1 on 6 matching bases. CDR1 and CDR2 from the germline V gene are MNHEY and SMNVEV (reference sequence). Trimming removed 5 bases from V and 0 bases from J, with 14 bases in between. The CDR3 sequence is 17 residues long. CDR3 protein: CASSLRDTISGANVLTF. In DNA, the CDR3 is TGTGCCAGCAGTCTCCGGGACACAATCTCTGGGGCCAACGTCCTGACTTTC.

The gene calls are TRBV10-2 and TRBJ2-7; D perhaps matches TRBD1 (6 bases). CDR3 length: 14 residues. The germline gives CDR1 WSHSY, CDR2 SAAADI. Between the trimmed V and J ends, which lost 6 bases and 0 bases, there was a span of 12 bases. CDR3 sequence reads: CASRVGQNSYEQYV. Here the CDR3 DNA reads TGCGCCAGCAGAGTTGGACAGAACTCCTACGAGCAGTACGTC.

The chain couples TRBV28 to TRBJ1-2, with 7 bases that match TRBD1. V lost 6 bases to trimming and J lost 4 bases; unmatched junction nucleotides: 8. CDR3 length: 14 residues. Germline V gene sequence: CDR1 MDHEN, CDR2 SYDVKM. The CDR3: CASSYSGTAYGYTF. The DNA of the CDR3 is TGTGCCAGCAGCTACTCCGGGACAGCCTATGGCTACACCTTC.

Remarks on this clone: At one of its ends the junction is not consistent with the germline gene, which may arise from a read error. CDR3 bases: TGTGCCAGCCGCTTAGGGCTAGCGGGAGTGCGGGAGCAGTTCTTC. This codes for CASRLGLAGVREQFF. V usage is TRBV5-6 and J usage is TRBJ2-1; TRBD2 matches at 10 bases. Per the germline V gene, CDR1 is SGHDT and CDR2 is YYEEEE. The CDR3 has 15 amino acids.

The chain has TRBV4-1 and TRBJ1-5; D is unclear. CDR3 length: 16 amino acids. V shed 0 bases and J shed 1 base, with 10 bases lying between them. CDR1 and CDR2 (germline): MGHRA, YSYEKL. The DNA for the CDR3 is TGCGCCAGCAGCCAAGACAGGATGTCGAGCAATCAGCCCCAGCATTTT. This codes for CASSQDRMSSNQPQHF.

The chain uses TRBV2 and TRBJ2-3; TRBD2 is a possible D gene (6 bases). Between the trimmed V and J ends, which lost 8 bases and 0 bases, there was a span of 15 bases. CDR1 and CDR2 (germline): SNHLY, FYNNEI. The CDR3 sequence is 15 residues long. CDR3 coding DNA: TGTGCCAGCGTCGGCGGACTATCTAGCACAGATACGCAGTATTTT. Protein: CASVGGLSSTDTQYF.